This TCR beta chain was profiled in a study of T cell responses to AZD1222 COVID-19 vaccine. Broader study findings: Clonal diversity was possibly underestimated, and the donors were mostly white British, with more females. Among vaccine-associated CD4 TCRs, coverage spanned spike, with dominance at 160-218 and 743-854. There were repertoire samples only from the period after the peak T cell response.

The data were produced by immunoSEQ multiplex PCR, yet TCRdb's version contains in-frame clones alone and is incomplete. This sample has about 150,000 clones, with about 88% found just once. Comment on this clone: The antigen is undetermined.

V shed 3 bases and J shed 4 bases, with 10 bases lying between them. The CDR3 extends over 13 amino acids. CDR1 SGHNT and CDR2 YYREEE come from the germline V gene (reference sequence). The chain joins TRBV5-4 to TRBJ2-5; D is unclear. This sample comprised peripheral blood, obtained after recovery from COVID-19. This clonotype was sampled from an adult who had recovered from COVID-19. CDR3 nucleotides: TGTGCCAGCAGCTGGGGTCCGGGAGAGACCCAGTACTTC. The encoded protein is CASSWGPGETQYF.